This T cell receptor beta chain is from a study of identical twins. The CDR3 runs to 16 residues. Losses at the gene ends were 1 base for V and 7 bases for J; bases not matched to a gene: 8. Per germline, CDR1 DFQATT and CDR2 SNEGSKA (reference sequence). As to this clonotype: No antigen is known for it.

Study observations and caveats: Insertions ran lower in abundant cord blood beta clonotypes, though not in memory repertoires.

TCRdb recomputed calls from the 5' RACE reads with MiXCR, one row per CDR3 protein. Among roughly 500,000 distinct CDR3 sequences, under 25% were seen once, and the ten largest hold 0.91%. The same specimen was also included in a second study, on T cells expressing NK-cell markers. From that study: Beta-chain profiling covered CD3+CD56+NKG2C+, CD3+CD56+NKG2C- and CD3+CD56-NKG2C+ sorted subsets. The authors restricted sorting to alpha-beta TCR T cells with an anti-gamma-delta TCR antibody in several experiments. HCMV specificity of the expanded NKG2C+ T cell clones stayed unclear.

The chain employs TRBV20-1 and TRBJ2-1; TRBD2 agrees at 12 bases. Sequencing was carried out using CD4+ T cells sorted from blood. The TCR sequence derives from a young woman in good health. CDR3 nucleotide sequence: TGCAGTGCTAGAGGCCTAGCGGGAGGGGGATTGAATGAGCAGTTCTTC. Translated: CSARGLAGGGLNEQFF.